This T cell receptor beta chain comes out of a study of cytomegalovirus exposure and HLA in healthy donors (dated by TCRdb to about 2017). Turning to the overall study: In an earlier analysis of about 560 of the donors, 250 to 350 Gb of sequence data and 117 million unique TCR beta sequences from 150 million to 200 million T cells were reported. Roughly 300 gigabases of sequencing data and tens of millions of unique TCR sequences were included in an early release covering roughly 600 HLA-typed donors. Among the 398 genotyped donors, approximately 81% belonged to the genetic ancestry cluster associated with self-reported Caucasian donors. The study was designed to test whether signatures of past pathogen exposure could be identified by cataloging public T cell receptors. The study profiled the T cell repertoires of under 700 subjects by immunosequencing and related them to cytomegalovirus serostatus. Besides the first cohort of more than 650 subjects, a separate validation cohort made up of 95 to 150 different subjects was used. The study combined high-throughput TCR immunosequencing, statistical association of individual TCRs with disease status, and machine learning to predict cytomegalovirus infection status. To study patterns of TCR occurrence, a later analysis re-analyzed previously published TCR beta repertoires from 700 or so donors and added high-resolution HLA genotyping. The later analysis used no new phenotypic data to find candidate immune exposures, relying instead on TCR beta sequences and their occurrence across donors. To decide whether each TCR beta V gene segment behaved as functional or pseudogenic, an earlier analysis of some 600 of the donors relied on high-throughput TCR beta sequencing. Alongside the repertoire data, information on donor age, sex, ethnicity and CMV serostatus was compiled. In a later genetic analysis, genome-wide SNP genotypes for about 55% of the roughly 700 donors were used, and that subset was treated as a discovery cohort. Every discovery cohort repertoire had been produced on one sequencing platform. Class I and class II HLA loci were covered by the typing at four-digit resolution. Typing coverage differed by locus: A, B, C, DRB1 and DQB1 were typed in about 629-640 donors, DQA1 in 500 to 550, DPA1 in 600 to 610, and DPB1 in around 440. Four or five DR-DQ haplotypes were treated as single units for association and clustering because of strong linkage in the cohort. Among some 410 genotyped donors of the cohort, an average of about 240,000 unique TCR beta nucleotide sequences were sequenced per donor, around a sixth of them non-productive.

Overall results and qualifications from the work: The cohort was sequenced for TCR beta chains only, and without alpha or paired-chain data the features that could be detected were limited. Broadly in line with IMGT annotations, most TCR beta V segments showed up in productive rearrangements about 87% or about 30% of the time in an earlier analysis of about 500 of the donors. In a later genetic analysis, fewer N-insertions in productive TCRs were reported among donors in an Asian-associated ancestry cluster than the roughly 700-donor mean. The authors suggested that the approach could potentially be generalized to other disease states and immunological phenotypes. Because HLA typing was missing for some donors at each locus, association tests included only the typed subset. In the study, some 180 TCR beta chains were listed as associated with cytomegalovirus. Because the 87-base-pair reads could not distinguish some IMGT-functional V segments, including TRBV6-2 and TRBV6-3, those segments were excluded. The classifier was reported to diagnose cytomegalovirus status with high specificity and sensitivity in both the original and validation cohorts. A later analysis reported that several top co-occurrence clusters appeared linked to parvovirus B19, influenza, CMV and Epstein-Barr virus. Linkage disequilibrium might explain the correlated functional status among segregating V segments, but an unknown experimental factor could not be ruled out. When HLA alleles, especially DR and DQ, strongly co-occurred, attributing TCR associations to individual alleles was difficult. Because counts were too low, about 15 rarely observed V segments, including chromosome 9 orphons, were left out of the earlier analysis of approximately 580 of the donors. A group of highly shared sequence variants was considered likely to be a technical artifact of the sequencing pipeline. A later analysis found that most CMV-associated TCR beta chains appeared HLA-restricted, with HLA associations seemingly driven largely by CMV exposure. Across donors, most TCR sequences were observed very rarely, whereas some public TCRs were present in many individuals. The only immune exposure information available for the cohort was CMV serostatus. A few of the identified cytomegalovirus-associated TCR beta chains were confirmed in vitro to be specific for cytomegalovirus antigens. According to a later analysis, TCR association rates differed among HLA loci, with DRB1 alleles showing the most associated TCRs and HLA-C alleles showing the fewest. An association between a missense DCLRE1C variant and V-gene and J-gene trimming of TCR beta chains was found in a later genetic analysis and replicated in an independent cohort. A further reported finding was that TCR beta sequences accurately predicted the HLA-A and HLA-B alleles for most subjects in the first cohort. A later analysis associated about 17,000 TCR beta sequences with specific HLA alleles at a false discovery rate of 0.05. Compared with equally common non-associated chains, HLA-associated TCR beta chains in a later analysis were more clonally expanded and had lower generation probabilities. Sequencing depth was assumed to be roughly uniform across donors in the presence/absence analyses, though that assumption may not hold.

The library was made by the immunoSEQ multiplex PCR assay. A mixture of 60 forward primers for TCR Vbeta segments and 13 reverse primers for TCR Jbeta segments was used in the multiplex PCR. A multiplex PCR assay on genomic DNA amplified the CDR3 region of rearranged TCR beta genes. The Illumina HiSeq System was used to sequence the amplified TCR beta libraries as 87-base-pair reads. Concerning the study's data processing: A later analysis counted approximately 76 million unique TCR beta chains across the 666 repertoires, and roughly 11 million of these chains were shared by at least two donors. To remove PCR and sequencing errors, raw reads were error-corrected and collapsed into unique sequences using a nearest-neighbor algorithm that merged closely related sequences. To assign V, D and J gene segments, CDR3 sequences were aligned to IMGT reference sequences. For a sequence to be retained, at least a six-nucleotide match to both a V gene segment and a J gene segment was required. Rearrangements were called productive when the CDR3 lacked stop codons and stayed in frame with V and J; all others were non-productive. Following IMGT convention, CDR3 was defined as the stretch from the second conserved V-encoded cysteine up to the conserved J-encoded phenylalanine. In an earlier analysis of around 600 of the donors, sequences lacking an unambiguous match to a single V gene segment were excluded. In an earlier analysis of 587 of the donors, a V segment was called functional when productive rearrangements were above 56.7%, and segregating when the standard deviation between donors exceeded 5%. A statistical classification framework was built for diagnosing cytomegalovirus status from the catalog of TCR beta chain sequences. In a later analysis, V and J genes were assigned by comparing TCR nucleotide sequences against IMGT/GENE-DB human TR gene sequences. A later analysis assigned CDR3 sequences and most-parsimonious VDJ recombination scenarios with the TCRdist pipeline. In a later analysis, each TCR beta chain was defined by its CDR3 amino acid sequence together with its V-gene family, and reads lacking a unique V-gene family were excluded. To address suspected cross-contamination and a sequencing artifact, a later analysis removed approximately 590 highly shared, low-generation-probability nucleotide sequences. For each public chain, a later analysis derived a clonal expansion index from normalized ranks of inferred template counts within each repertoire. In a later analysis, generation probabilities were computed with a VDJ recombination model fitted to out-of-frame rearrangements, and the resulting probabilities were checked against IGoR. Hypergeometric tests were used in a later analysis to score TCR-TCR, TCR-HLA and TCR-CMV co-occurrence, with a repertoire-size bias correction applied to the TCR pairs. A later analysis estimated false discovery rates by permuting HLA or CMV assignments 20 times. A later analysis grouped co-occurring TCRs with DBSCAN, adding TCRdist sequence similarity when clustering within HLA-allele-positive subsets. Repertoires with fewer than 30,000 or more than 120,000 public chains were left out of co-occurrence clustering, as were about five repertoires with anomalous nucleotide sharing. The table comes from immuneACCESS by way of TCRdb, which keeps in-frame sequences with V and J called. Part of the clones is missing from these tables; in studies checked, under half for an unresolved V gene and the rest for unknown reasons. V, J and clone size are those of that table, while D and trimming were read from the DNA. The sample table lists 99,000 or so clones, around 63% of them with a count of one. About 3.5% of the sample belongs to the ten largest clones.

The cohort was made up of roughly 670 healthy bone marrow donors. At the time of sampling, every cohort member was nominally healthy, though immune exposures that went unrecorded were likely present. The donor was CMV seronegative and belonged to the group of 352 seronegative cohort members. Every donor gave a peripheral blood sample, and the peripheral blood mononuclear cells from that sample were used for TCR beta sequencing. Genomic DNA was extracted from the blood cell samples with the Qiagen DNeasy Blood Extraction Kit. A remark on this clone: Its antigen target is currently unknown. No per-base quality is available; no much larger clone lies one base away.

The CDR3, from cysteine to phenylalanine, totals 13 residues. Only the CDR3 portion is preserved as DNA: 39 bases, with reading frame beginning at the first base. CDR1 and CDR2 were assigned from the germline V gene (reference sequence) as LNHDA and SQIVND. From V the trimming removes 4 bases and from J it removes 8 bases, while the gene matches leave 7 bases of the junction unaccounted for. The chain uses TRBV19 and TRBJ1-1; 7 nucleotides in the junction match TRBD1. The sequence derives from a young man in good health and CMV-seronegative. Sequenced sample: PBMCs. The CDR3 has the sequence CASSTLRQGEAFF. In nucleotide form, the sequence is TGTGCCAGTAGTACTCTCAGACAGGGCGAAGCTTTCTTT.